A selection of T cell receptor beta chains follows, all from one sample in a study of blood T cell repertoires in COVID-19. Some clones are missing from TCRdb's copy, which holds only in-frame ones; the method was immunoSEQ multiplex PCR. Among some 190,000 clones listed, approximately 86% were seen once. The specimen sequenced was peripheral blood. The receptors here all came from a woman over 75 with active or convalescent COVID-19. Each CDR3 is given with its conserved first and last residue. A D gene is named only where the DNA matches it firmly. The size entry is marked missing in some rows and otherwise reads once, few, many or a size class.

clone size,D gene,V gene,J gene,CDR3 DNA,CDR3 protein
few,TRBD1,TRBV5-8,TRBJ1-6,TGTGCCAGCAGACGAAGACAGGGTAATTCACCCCTCCACTTT,CASRRRQGNSPLHF
.,.,TRBV3-1/TRBV3-2,TRBJ1-2,TGTGCCAGCAGCCTCCTTCGGTCGGGGGACTATGGCTACACCTTC,CASSLLRSGDYGYTF
once,.,TRBV6-1,TRBJ1-1,TGTGCCAGCAGTGAACGCTTTTACGAGGGCAACACTGAAGCTTTCTTT,CASSERFYEGNTEAFF
.,.,TRBV7-9,TRBJ1-5,TGTGCCAGCAGCGCGGTGGGGGGGAGCAATCAGCCCCAGCATTTT,CASSAVGGSNQPQHF
.,.,TRBV6-5,TRBJ1-2,TGTGCCAGCTCTCCCGGCACTACGGGTGGCTACACCTTC,CASSPGTTGGYTF
.,.,TRBV7-3,TRBJ2-3,TGTGCCAGCAGCTTAACTCGGGACACAGATACGCAGTATTTT,CASSLTRDTDTQYF
.,.,TRBV28,TRBJ2-7,TGTGCCAGCAATCCCGGTCAGGCCCCGGGAGAGCAGTACTTC,CASNPGQAPGEQYF
once,.,TRBV3-1/TRBV3-2,TRBJ2-7,TGTGCCAGCAGCCAAGGGTCAACAGCCTTCTACGAGCAGTACTTC,CASSQGSTAFYEQYF
.,.,TRBV19,TRBJ2-1,TGTGCCAGTAGTATCTCAGGGGAGTCCTACAATGAGCAGTTCTTC,CASSISGESYNEQFF
.,TRBD2,TRBV2,TRBJ2-1,TGTGCCAGCAGTGGGCCTAGCGGGACGGGTGAGCAGTTCTTC,CASSGPSGTGEQFF
.,.,TRBV28,TRBJ2-7,TGTGCCAGCAGTTTCCCCAGGTCGGCCTACGAGCAGTACTTC,CASSFPRSAYEQYF
.,TRBD1,TRBV19,TRBJ1-3,TGTGCCAGTAGTCCCGGACAGGCGGCCTACTCTGGAAACACCATATATTTT,CASSPGQAAYSGNTIYF
.,.,TRBV6-5,TRBJ2-5,TGTGCCAGCAGGAGCTTGGCGGGGAGGGAGACCCAGTACTTC,CASRSLAGRETQYF
once,TRBD2,TRBV5-1,TRBJ2-5,TGCGCCAGCAGCTTGGGGCCTAGCGGTCCGGAGACCCAGTACTTC,CASSLGPSGPETQYF
.,.,TRBV5-1,TRBJ1-1,TGCGCCAGCAGTCGACGGGAGCTATACACTGAAGCTTTCTTT,CASSRRELYTEAFF
.,.,TRBV5-1,TRBJ1-1,TGCGCCAGCAGCTTGGACCTCAGGGTCGGTGAAGCTTTCTTT,CASSLDLRVGEAFF
.,.,TRBV20-1,TRBJ2-1,TGCAGTGCTGATATAGCTGGTGAGCAGTTCTTC,CSADIAGEQFF
.,TRBD2,TRBV7-2,TRBJ2-3,TGTGCCAGCAGCCCAAGAGTAGCGGGAGTGGCTCCTTTTGGGCAGTATTTT,CASSPRVAGVAPFGQYF